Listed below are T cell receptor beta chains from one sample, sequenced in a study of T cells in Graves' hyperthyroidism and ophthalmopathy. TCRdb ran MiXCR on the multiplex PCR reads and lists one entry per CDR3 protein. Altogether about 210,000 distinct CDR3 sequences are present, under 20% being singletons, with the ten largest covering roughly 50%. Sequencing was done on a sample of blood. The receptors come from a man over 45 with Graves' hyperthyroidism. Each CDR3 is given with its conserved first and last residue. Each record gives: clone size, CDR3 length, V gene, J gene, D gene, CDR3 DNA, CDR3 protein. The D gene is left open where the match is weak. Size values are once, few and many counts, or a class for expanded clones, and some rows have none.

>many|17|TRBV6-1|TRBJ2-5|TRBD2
TGTGCCAGCAGTGGAGCCCATGGCGGGAGGGCCTGGGAGACCCAGTACTTC
CASSGAHGGRAWETQYF
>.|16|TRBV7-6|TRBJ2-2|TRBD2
TGTGCCAGCAGCTTAGGTAGCGGGAGTAACACCGGGGAGCTGTCTTTT
CASSLGSGSNTGELSF
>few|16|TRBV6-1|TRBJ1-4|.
TGTGCCAGCAGTCCCCGGGGTTATGTAACTAATGAAAAACTGTTTTTT
CASSPRGYVTNEKLFF
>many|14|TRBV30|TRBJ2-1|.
TGTGCCTGGAGTGCAGGACGTCCGGACAATGAGCAGTTCTTC
CAWSAGRPDNEQFF
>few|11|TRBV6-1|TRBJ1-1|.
TGTGCCAGCATGGAAGGTACTGAAGCTTTCTTT
CASMEGTEAFF
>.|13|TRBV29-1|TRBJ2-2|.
TGCAGCTCGCGGGCGGGGCAGGGCGGGGAGCTGTTTTTT
CSSRAGQGGELFF
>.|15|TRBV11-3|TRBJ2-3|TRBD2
TGTGCCAGCAGCGCGGGACTAGCCTATACAGATACGCAGTATTTT
CASSAGLAYTDTQYF
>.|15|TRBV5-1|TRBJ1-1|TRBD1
TGCGCCAGCAGCTTGCTACAGGGGGCGGGCACTGAAGCTTTCTTT
CASSLLQGAGTEAFF
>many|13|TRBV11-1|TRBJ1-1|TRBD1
TGTGCCAGCATGGACAGGGGTGAAGGTGAAGCTTTCTTT
CASMDRGEGEAFF
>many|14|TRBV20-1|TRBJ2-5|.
TGCAGTGCTAGAGATACGGGGAACCAAGAGACCCAGTACTTC
CSARDTGNQETQYF
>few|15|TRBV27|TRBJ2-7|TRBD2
TGTGCCAGCAGTTTCCTAGCGGGAGGCGTATACGAGCAGTACTTC
CASSFLAGGVYEQYF
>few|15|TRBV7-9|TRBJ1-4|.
TGTGCCAGCAGCCACCGGGACCGCTGGGGTGAAAAACTGTTTTTT
CASSHRDRWGEKLFF
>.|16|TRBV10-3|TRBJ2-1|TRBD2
TGTGCCATCGGGGGGGTAGCGGGGAGCTCCTACAATGAGCAGTTCTTC
CAIGGVAGSSYNEQFF
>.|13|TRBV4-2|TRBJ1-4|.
TGTGCCAGCAGCCAAGAGGAGGGTGAAAAACTGTTTTTT
CASSQEEGEKLFF
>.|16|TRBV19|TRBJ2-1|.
TGTGCCAATAGTATACGAGGTGACCCCCTGGGCAATGAGCAGTTCTTC
CANSIRGDPLGNEQFF
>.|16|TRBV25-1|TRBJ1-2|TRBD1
TGTGCCAGCAGTGGGGGGTGGACAGGGGACCACTATGGCTACACCTTC
CASSGGWTGDHYGYTF
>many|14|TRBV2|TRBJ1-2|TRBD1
TGTGCCAGCAGTGACGAGACAGGGATCTATGGCTACACCTTC
CASSDETGIYGYTF
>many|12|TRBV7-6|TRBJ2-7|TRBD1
TGTGCCAGCAGCCAGGGACAGTACGAGCAGTACTTC
CASSQGQYEQYF
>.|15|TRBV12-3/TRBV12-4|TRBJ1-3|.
TGTGCCAGCAGTTTGGGGGGTTCACCTGGAAACACCATATATTTT
CASSLGGSPGNTIYF
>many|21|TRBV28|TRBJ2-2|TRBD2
TGTGCCAGCAGTCTGCGACTAGCGGGAGGGCCGGGTTTTGGGGACACCGGGGAGCTGTTTTTT
CASSLRLAGGPGFGDTGELFF
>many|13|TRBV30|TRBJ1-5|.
TGTGCCTTGGACGGGGGGAGCAATCAGCCCCAGCATTTT
CALDGGSNQPQHF
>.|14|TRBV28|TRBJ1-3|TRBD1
TGTGCCAGCAGTTCAGGGGGAGGAGGAAACACCATATATTTT
CASSSGGGGNTIYF
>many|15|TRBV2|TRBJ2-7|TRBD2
TGTGCCAGCAGTGAAAAGGGCGGGAGCTCCTACGAGCAGTACTTC
CASSEKGGSSYEQYF
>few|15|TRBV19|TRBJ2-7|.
TGTGCCAGTAGTATAGATCTCGACAGATCCAACGAGCAGTACTTC
CASSIDLDRSNEQYF
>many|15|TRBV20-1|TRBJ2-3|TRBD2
TGCAGTGCTATCCTGAGCGGGAGGAGCGCAGATACGCAGTATTTT
CSAILSGRSADTQYF
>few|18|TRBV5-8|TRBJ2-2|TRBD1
TGTGCCAGCAGCTTCTCCGGGACAGGGGGACGGTACACCGGGGAGCTGTTTTTT
CASSFSGTGGRYTGELFF
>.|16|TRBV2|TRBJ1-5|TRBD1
TGTGCCAGCACGATGGGACAGGGGGTTAACAATCAGCCCCAGCATTTT
CASTMGQGVNNQPQHF
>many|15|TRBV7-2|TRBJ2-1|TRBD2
TGTGCCAGCAGCTTAAGGCGGGAGGGCCGCGATGAGCAGTTCTTC
CASSLRREGRDEQFF
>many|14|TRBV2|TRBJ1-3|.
TGTGCCAGCAGTGAAACGGCCTCTGGAAACACCATATATTTT
CASSETASGNTIYF
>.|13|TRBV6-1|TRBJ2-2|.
TGTGCCAGCCAGGGTTTCAACACCGGGGAGCTGTTTTTT
CASQGFNTGELFF
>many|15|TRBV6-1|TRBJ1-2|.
TGTGCCAGCAGGGAGGATGCAGGGATGAGCTATGGCTACACCTTC
CASREDAGMSYGYTF
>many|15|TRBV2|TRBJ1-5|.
TGTGCCAGCAGTCTCCCGAGTTATAGCAATCAGCCCCAGCATTTT
CASSLPSYSNQPQHF
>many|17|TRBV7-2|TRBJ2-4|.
TGTGCCAGCAGCTTAGACGGAGGGGGTGGGGCCAAAAACATTCAGTACTTC
CASSLDGGGGAKNIQYF
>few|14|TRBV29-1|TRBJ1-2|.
TGCAGCGTTGAACCTCCGGGACGGAGCTATGGCTACACCTTC
CSVEPPGRSYGYTF
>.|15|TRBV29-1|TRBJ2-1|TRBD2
TGCAGCGTCCTAGTGGGACTAGCGGGAGGGGGTGAGCAGTTCTTC
CSVLVGLAGGGEQFF
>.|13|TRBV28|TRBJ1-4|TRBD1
TGTGCCAGCAAGACAGGGGGCTTAGAAAAACTGTTTTTT
CASKTGGLEKLFF
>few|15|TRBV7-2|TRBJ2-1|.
TGTGCCAGCAGTCTGGACGGGAGCTCCTACAATGAGCAGTTCTTC
CASSLDGSSYNEQFF
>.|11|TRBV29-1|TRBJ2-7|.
TGCAGCGCGGAGATTGCCTACGAGCAGTACTTC
CSAEIAYEQYF
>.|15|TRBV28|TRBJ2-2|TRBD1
TGTGCCAGCGGACCCCCGGGACAGGGCACCGGGGAGCTGTTTTTT
CASGPPGQGTGELFF
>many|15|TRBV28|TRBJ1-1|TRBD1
TGTGCCACATACCCCTGGGGACAGTGGGGGACTGAAGCTTTCTTT
CATYPWGQWGTEAFF
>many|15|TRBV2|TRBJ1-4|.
TGTGCCAGCAGTGAACCGGGAGGAGCTAATGAAAAACTGTTTTTT
CASSEPGGANEKLFF
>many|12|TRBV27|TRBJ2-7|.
TGTGCCAGCAGTTTCTCAGGGTCCGAGCAGTACTTC
CASSFSGSEQYF